This TCR beta chain was found in a study of memory CD4+ T cells and cytomegalovirus serostatus. Study-level results: The CMV-associated TCR signature appears largely within the CD4+ memory repertoire. CD4+ memory repertoires contained about 40% of the 164 reported CMV TCRbeta sequences.

The CDR3 has 13 residues. Trimming left V 0 bases short and J 7 bases short, with 10 bases between. Germline V lookup: CDR1 SGHDN, CDR2 FVKESK. Comment on this clone: Its antigen is not known.

The repertoire was sequenced with immunoSEQ multiplex PCR; TCRdb's copy has only in-frame clones and lacks some. Of some 47,000 clones in the sample, about 73% were seen once. Single viable CD3+CD4+CD8-CD45RO+ cells were sorted as the memory CD4+ T cells. CMV serostatus came from serum IgG against pp150, pp28, p38, p52. Positive selection with CD4 microbeads enriched total CD4+ T cells. Sequencing was done on a sample of memory CD4+ T cells from blood. The receptor was derived from an adult in good health and CMV-seronegative. The J gene is TRBJ2-7, the V gene TRBV14; D is undetermined. This CDR3 is CASSQELTREQYF. As DNA, the CDR3 is TGTGCCAGCAGCCAAGAGCTAACGCGGGAGCAGTACTTC.